This TCR beta chain came from a study of beta chain features in type 1 diabetes. Study overall: No age, gender or cell yield differences were seen between patients and healthy donors.

Via the markers CD45RO/CCR7/CD25/CD127/CD95/CD27, stem cell-like memory, regulatory, central memory and naive CD4+ cells were sorted. cDNA synthesis used the whole RNA isolate, giving expressed TCRB sequences. The repertoire was sequenced with immunoSEQ multiplex PCR; TCRdb's copy has only in-frame clones and lacks some. The sample lists more than 300,000 clones; around 13% were seen once. The specimen sequenced was naive CD4+ T cells from blood. This receptor was identified in a man aged 18 to 29 in good health.

CDR3 protein: CASSTDRPSTDTQYF. The CDR3 DNA reads as TGTGCCAGCAGCACGGACAGACCGAGCACAGATACGCAGTATTTT. This chain links TRBV7-2 with TRBJ2-3, with D maybe TRBD1 (6 bases). V was cut by 5 bases and J by 0 bases, with 12 bases left in between. This CDR3 region has 15 residues. Looked up from germline, CDR1 is SGHTA and CDR2 is FQGNSA.